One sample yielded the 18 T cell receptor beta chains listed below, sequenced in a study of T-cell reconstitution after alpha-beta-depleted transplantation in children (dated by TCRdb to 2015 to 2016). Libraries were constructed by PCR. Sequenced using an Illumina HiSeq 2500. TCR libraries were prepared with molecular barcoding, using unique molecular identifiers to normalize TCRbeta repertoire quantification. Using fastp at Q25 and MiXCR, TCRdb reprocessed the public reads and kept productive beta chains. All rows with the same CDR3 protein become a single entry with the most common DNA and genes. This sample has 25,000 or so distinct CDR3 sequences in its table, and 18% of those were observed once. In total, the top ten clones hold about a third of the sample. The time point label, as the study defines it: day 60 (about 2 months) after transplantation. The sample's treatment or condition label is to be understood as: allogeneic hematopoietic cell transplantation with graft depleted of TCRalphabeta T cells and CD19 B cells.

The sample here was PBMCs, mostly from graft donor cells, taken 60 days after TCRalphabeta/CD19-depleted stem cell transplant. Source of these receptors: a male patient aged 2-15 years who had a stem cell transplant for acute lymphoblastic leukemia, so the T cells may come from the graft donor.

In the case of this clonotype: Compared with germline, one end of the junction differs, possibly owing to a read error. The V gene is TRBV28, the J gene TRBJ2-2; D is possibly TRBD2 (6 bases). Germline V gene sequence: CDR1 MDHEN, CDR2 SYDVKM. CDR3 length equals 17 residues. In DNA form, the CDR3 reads TGTGCCAGCAGTTTAAGGCTGGGGGGACTGGTCACCGGGGAGCGGTTTTTT. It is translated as CASSLRLGGLVTGERFF.

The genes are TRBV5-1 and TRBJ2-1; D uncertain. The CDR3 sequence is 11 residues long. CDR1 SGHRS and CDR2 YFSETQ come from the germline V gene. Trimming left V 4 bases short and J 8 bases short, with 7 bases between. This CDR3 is CASSRSDEQFF. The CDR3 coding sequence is TGCGCCAGCAGCCGCAGCGATGAGCAGTTCTTC.

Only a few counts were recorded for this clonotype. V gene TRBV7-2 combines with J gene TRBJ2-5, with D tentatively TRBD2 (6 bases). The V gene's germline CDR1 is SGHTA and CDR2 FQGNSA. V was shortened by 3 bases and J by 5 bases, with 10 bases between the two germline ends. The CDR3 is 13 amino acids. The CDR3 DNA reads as TGTGCCAGCAGCTTCAGGGAGGTGGAGACCCAGTACTTC. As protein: CASSFREVETQYF. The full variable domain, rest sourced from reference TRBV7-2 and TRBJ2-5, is GAGVSQSPSNKVTEKGKDVELRCDPISGHTALYWYRQSLGQGLEFLIYFQGNSAPDKSGLPSDRFSAERTGGSVSTLTIQRTQQEDSAVYLCASSFREVETQYFGPGTRLLVL.

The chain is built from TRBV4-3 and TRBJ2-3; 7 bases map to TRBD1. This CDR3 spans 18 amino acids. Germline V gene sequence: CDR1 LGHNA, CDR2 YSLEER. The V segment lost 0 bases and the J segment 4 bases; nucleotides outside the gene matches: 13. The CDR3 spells CASSQDLYDRAMADTQYF. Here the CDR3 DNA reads TGCGCCAGCAGCCAAGATCTTTACGACAGGGCTATGGCAGATACGCAGTATTTT.

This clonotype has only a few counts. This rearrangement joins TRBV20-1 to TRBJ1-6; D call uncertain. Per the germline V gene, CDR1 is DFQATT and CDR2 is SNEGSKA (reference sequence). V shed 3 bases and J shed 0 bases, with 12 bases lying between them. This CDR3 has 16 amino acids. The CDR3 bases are TGCAGTGCTAGCGTCGGGCGGGGCTCCTATAATTCACCCCTCCACTTT. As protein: CSASVGRGSYNSPLHF.

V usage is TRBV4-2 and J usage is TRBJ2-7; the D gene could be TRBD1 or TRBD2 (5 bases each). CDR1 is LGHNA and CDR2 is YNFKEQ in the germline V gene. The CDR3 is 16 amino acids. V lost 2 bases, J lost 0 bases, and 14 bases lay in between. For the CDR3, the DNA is TGTGCCAGCAGCCAATCTAGTTCGAGGGGCTCCTACGAGCAGTACTTC. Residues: CASSQSSSRGSYEQYF.

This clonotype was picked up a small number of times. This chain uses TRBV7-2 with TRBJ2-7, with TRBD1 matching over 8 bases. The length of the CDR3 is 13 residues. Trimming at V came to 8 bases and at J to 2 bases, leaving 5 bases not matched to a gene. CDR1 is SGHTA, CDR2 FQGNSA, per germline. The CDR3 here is CASGPTGAYEQYF. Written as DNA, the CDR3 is TGTGCCAGCGGCCCGACAGGGGCCTACGAGCAGTACTTC.

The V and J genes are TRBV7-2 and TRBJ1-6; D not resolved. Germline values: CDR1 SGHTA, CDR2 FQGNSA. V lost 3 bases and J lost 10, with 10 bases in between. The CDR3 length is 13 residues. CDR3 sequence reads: CASSLGPRSPLHF. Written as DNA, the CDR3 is TGTGCCAGCAGCTTGGGTCCAAGATCACCCCTCCACTTT.

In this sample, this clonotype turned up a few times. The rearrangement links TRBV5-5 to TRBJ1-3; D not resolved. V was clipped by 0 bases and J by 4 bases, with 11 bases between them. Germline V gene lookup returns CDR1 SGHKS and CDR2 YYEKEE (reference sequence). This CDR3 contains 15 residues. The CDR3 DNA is TGTGCCAGCAGCTTGGCTCCGGGGATGGGAAACACCATATATTTT. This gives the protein CASSLAPGMGNTIYF.

The CDR3 sequence is CASSLVGGTSGELFF. CDR3 sequence (DNA): TGTGCCAGCAGCTTAGTTGGTGGCACGTCCGGGGAGCTGTTTTTT. The gene calls are TRBV7-2 and TRBJ2-2; D not certain. Germline CDR1 is SGHTA and CDR2 is FQGNSA. The CDR3 totals 15 residues. The V end was cut by 1 base, the J end by 6 bases, with 12 bases between.

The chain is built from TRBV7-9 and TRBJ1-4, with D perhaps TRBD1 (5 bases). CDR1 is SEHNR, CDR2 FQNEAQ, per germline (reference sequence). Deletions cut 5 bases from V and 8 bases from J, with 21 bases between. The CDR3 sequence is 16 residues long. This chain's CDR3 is CASSPRRGQGIEKLFF. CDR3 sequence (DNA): TGTGCCAGCAGCCCTAGGAGGGGCCAGGGAATCGAAAAACTGTTTTTT.

CDR3 in DNA: TGCAGTGCTAGAGCCAAGGGTTCGGGCGGCTACACCTTC. Amino acid sequence: CSARAKGSGGYTF. The chain combines TRBV20-1 with TRBJ1-2; no reliable D call. The V gene's germline CDR1 is DFQATT and CDR2 SNEGSKA (reference sequence). V gave up 1 base and J gave up 8 bases, with 14 bases separating them. This CDR3 region has 13 residues.

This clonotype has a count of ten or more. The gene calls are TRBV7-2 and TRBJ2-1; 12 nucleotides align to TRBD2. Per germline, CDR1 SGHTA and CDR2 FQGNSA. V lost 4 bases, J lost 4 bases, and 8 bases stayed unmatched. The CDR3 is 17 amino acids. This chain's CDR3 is CASSSPSTSGGYNEQFF. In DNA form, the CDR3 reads TGTGCCAGCAGCTCCCCTTCTACTAGCGGGGGGTACAATGAGCAGTTCTTC. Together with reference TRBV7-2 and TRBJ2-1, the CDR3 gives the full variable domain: GAGVSQSPSNKVTEKGKDVELRCDPISGHTALYWYRQSLGQGLEFLIYFQGNSAPDKSGLPSDRFSAERTGGSVSTLTIQRTQQEDSAVYLCASSSPSTSGGYNEQFFGPGTRLTVL.

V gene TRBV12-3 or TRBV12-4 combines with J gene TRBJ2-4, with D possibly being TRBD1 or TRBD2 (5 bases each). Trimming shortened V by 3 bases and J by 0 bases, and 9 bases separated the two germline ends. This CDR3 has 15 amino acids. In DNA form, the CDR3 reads TGTGCCAGCAGTTTTTCGAGGGGAGCCAAAAACATTCAGTACTTC. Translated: CASSFSRGAKNIQYF.

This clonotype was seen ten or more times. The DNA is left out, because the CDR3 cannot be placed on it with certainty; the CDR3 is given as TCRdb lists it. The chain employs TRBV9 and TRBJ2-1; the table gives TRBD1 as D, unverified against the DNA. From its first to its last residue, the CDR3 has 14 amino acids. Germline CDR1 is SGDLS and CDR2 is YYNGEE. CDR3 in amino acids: CASNFGPGRNEQFF.

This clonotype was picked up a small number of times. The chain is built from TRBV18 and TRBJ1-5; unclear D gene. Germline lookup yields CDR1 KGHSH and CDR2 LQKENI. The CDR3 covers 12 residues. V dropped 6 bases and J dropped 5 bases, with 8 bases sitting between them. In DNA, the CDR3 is TGTGCCAGCTCTTTAGAGGATCAGCCCCAGCATTTT. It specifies CASSLEDQPQHF.

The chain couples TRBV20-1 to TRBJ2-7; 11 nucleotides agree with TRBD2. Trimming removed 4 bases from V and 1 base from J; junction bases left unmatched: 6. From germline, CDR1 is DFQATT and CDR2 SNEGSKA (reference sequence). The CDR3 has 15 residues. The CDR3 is CSATGLADNSYEQYF. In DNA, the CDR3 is TGCAGTGCTACGGGACTAGCGGATAATTCCTACGAGCAGTACTTC.

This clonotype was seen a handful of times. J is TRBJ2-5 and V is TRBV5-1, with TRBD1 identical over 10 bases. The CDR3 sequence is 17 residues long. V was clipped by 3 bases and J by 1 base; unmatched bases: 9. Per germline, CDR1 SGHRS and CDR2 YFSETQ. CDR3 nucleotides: TGCGCCAGCAGCTCCGGGACAGGGGTCATGTCCCAAGAGACCCAGTACTTC. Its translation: CASSSGTGVMSQETQYF.